This T cell receptor (beta chain) came from a study of shared clonotypes between healthy human individuals. Of note for this clone: Its antigen is not known.

A split of CD4+ cells into CD45RA+ naive and CD45RA-negative memory subsets was performed. Some clones are missing from TCRdb's copy, which holds only in-frame ones; the method was immunoSEQ multiplex PCR. This repertoire shows some 500,000 clones, around 95% found once; its top ten account for about 0.06%. Germline V CDR1 and CDR2: SGHRS, YFSETQ. The CDR3 is 15 residues long. V dropped 0 bases and J dropped 2 bases, with 8 bases sitting between them. Study-level points and caveats: Naive subsets usually exceeded memory subsets in estimated richness. Sequencing depth was expected to affect clonotype sharing among donors. Non-shared clonotypes had lower generation probabilities than those shared by all four donors.

Sample: naive CD4+ T cells sorted from blood. The subset is: CD45RA+ positively selected. This receptor was obtained from a young woman in good health. V is TRBV5-1 and J is TRBJ2-2; weak D call: TRBD2 (5 bases). CDR3 in amino acids: CASSLDRGNTGELFF. CDR3 DNA: TGCGCCAGCAGCTTGGATCGGGGTAACACCGGGGAGCTGTTTTTT.